The clone carrying this T cell receptor beta chain was observed once. The cohort comprised adults aged roughly 18 to 95 years residing in some 24 US areas. The data derive from a study of blood T cell repertoires in COVID-19. Libraries were prepared by immunoSEQ multiplex PCR; TCRdb keeps only in-frame clonotypes and omits some of them. The sample lists fewer than 350,000 clones; 90% were seen once. CDR1 WNHNN and CDR2 SYGVQD come from the germline V gene (reference sequence). This CDR3 has 14 amino acids. The ends were cut back, 2 bases at V and 4 bases at J, with 11 bases in the middle. The chain carries TRBV10-1 and TRBJ2-5, with D possibly matching TRBD1 (6 bases). The clonotype originates from a woman aged 18-29 years with acute COVID-19. Material: PBMCs or T cells enriched from blood (not recorded which). CDR3 bases: TGCGCCAGCAGTGAGGGTACAGGGAGAGAGACCCAGTACTTC. Amino acid sequence: CASSEGTGRETQYF.